These T cell receptor beta chains were read from a single sample in a study of shared clonotypes between healthy human individuals. TCRdb's copy holds only in-frame clones and misses some; the assay was immunoSEQ multiplex PCR. The sample lists a few hundred thousand clones; roughly 97% were seen once. Material for sequencing was naive CD4+ T cells sorted from blood. The origin of the receptors is a woman in her twenties or thirties in good health. Each CDR3 is given with its conserved first and last residue. A D gene is named only where the DNA matches it firmly. Clone size is given for some rows only: seen once, a few or many times, or a class if the clone is expanded.

clone_size | j_call | d_call | v_call | cdr3_aa | cdr3_nt
. | TRBJ1-1 | . | TRBV6-5 | CASSLQGPNTEAFF | TGTGCCAGCAGCCTACAGGGCCCGAACACTGAAGCTTTCTTT
. | TRBJ2-1 | TRBD1 | TRBV5-1 | CASSTRIGTAAYNEQFF | TGCGCCAGCAGCACCCGGATCGGGACAGCGGCCTACAATGAGCAGTTCTTC
. | TRBJ2-1 | TRBD1 | TRBV18 | CASSQGTGGNEQFF | TGTGCCAGCTCACAAGGGACAGGGGGGAATGAGCAGTTCTTC
. | TRBJ2-7 | TRBD1 | TRBV11-2 | CASSGQGHYEQYF | TGTGCCAGCAGCGGACAGGGACACTACGAGCAGTACTTC
. | TRBJ2-4 | . | TRBV28 | CASSSQGSLAKNIQYF | TGTGCCAGCAGTTCCCAGGGTTCACTAGCCAAAAACATTCAGTACTTC
. | TRBJ2-7 | . | TRBV6-1 | CASSGGEGGYYEQYF | TGTGCCAGCAGTGGGGGAGAGGGTGGCTACTACGAGCAGTACTTC
. | TRBJ2-7 | TRBD1 | TRBV28 | CASRKQGFFYEQYF | TGTGCCAGCAGGAAACAGGGGTTCTTCTACGAGCAGTACTTC
. | TRBJ2-7 | . | TRBV29-1 | CSVEGGGDRSSYEQYF | TGCAGCGTTGAAGGGGGAGGGGACAGAAGCTCCTACGAGCAGTACTTC
. | TRBJ2-5 | TRBD1 | TRBV5-5 | CASSLNRGQETQYF | TGTGCCAGCAGCTTAAACAGGGGGCAGGAGACCCAGTACTTC
. | TRBJ2-7 | TRBD1 | TRBV28 | CASERTGRTYEQYF | TGTGCCAGTGAAAGGACAGGGCGTACCTACGAGCAGTACTTC
. | TRBJ2-3 | TRBD1 | TRBV14 | CASSQGRGTGSADTQYF | TGTGCCAGCAGCCAAGGCAGAGGGACAGGATCTGCAGATACGCAGTATTTT
. | TRBJ2-4 | TRBD1 | TRBV2 | CASRDRSSLAKNIQYF | TGTGCCAGCAGGGACAGGAGCTCTCTAGCCAAAAACATTCAGTACTTC
. | TRBJ2-3 | . | TRBV7-8 | CASSDGREPGTDTQYF | TGTGCCAGCAGCGATGGGCGGGAACCTGGCACAGATACGCAGTATTTT
. | TRBJ2-2 | TRBD2 | TRBV27 | CASSLLGTSGKVELFF | TGTGCCAGCAGTTTACTCGGGACTAGCGGGAAGGTGGAGCTGTTTTTT
. | TRBJ1-1 | . | TRBV7-9 | CASSVMGGTEAFF | TGTGCCAGCAGCGTCATGGGGGGCACTGAAGCTTTCTTT
. | TRBJ2-2 | . | TRBV4-2 | CASSQDWSATNTGELFF | TGTGCCAGCAGCCAAGACTGGAGCGCCACGAACACCGGGGAGCTGTTTTTT
. | TRBJ2-7 | . | TRBV11-3 | CASSPGTPPYEQYF | TGTGCCAGCAGCCCCGGGACCCCCCCTTACGAGCAGTACTTC
. | TRBJ1-2 | TRBD1 | TRBV5-1 | CASSGGTGAGYTF | TGCGCCAGCAGCGGGGGGACAGGGGCTGGCTACACCTTC
. | TRBJ1-1 | TRBD1 | TRBV19 | CASMAGQGANTEAFF | TGTGCCAGTATGGCCGGGCAGGGGGCCAACACTGAAGCTTTCTTT
. | TRBJ2-7 | . | TRBV7-9 | CASSSHRRGLAPSYEQYF | TGTGCCAGCAGCTCCCATCGTCGGGGTCTAGCTCCTTCCTACGAGCAGTACTTC
. | TRBJ2-1 | . | TRBV6-6 | CASSLDSSYNEQFF | TGTGCCAGCAGTCTGGACAGCTCCTACAATGAGCAGTTCTTC
. | TRBJ2-7 | TRBD1 | TRBV7-9 | CASTPTGTGGREQYF | TGTGCCAGCACCCCAACAGGGACAGGGGGTCGCGAGCAGTACTTC
. | TRBJ2-4 | TRBD2 | TRBV11-3 | CASSFEAGIKNIQYF | TGTGCCAGCAGCTTCGAAGCGGGAATCAAAAACATTCAGTACTTC
. | TRBJ2-1 | . | TRBV19 | CASRKESSYNEQFF | TGTGCCAGTAGGAAAGAGAGCTCCTACAATGAGCAGTTCTTC
. | TRBJ2-7 | . | TRBV28 | CASRRNDFSYEQYF | TGTGCCAGCAGACGCAATGACTTTTCCTACGAGCAGTACTTC
. | TRBJ2-3 | . | TRBV15 | CATSRDLGSSTDTQYF | TGTGCCACCAGCAGAGATCTAGGATCTTCCACAGATACGCAGTATTTT
. | TRBJ2-7 | . | TRBV29-1 | CSVSSNYEQYF | TGCAGCGTTTCATCAAACTACGAGCAGTACTTC
once | TRBJ2-4 | TRBD1 | TRBV6-4 | CASMTGLAKNIQYF | TGTGCCAGCATGACAGGGCTAGCCAAAAACATTCAGTACTTC
. | TRBJ2-5 | . | TRBV2 | CASKEQVHQETQYF | TGTGCCAGCAAAGAACAGGTCCACCAAGAGACCCAGTACTTC
. | TRBJ2-2 | TRBD2 | TRBV5-6 | CASSLALAGGWTGELFF | TGTGCCAGCAGCTTGGCTCTTGCGGGAGGGTGGACCGGGGAGCTGTTTTTT
. | TRBJ2-2 | . | TRBV18 | CASSPSRGDTGELFF | TGTGCCAGCTCACCTTCCAGGGGAGACACCGGGGAGCTGTTTTTT
. | TRBJ2-7 | TRBD1 | TRBV5-4 | CASSAGQGDEQYF | TGTGCCAGCAGCGCGGGACAGGGCGACGAGCAGTACTTC
. | TRBJ2-2 | . | TRBV7-2 | CASSLSRDTNTGELFF | TGTGCCAGCAGCTTATCCCGGGACACGAACACCGGGGAGCTGTTTTTT
. | TRBJ2-7 | . | TRBV5-1 | CASSGTPLYEQYF | TGCGCCAGCAGCGGGACCCCACTCTACGAGCAGTACTTC
. | TRBJ2-3 | . | TRBV29-1 | CSVGGGRIRTDTQYF | TGCAGCGTTGGAGGAGGGCGAATCCGCACAGATACGCAGTATTTT
. | TRBJ2-1 | TRBD2 | TRBV28 | CASSPGGTSALEQFF | TGTGCCAGCAGCCCAGGTGGGACTAGCGCCCTGGAGCAGTTCTTC
. | TRBJ2-1 | TRBD1 | TRBV28 | CASSLRRDRREVEQFF | TGTGCCAGCAGTTTACGCAGGGACAGGCGTGAGGTTGAGCAGTTCTTC
. | TRBJ2-5 | . | TRBV7-2 | CASSWGGVQETQYF | TGTGCCAGCAGTTGGGGCGGCGTCCAAGAGACCCAGTACTTC
. | TRBJ2-7 | . | TRBV5-1 | CASSLALTTTLDEQYF | TGCGCCAGCAGCTTGGCCTTGACTACTACCCTTGACGAGCAGTACTTC
. | TRBJ2-3 | TRBD2 | TRBV11-2 | CASSWGSGTFTDTQYF | TGTGCCAGCAGCTGGGGAAGCGGGACTTTCACAGATACGCAGTATTTT
. | TRBJ1-1 | . | TRBV2 | CASSPHENTEAFF | TGTGCCAGCAGTCCGCACGAGAACACTGAAGCTTTCTTT
. | TRBJ2-6 | TRBD1 | TRBV2 | CASSGTGAASGANVLTF | TGTGCCAGCAGTGGGACAGGGGCAGCCTCTGGGGCCAACGTCCTGACTTTC
. | TRBJ2-7 | TRBD1 | TRBV9 | CASSNTDRGFTYEQYF | TGTGCCAGCAGCAATACCGACAGGGGGTTTACCTACGAGCAGTACTTC
. | TRBJ2-7 | . | TRBV27 | CASSLPGLPIRPEQYF | TGTGCCAGCAGTTTACCGGGACTCCCGATCCGTCCCGAGCAGTACTTC
. | TRBJ2-3 | . | TRBV9 | CASGGAAQYF | TGTGCCAGCGGGGGAGCTGCGCAGTATTTT
. | TRBJ2-7 | TRBD1 | TRBV28 | CASSSGQSYEQYF | TGTGCCAGCAGTTCGGGACAGAGCTACGAGCAGTACTTC
. | TRBJ2-5 | TRBD2 | TRBV28 | CASSLIGRAIETQYF | TGTGCCAGCAGTTTAATCGGGAGGGCCATCGAGACCCAGTACTTC
. | TRBJ2-2 | TRBD2 | TRBV27 | CASRKVRTSGLAGELFF | TGTGCCAGCAGGAAAGTAAGGACTAGCGGGCTTGCCGGGGAGCTGTTTTTT